This TCR beta chain was retrieved from a study of post-analysis software for immune sequencing data. Study-wide background: The patients showed relapsing-remitting, secondary progressive and progressive-relapsing multiple sclerosis courses. Points from the study as a whole: Patients had higher frequencies than controls of roughly five TRBV segments, including TRBV5-6, TRBV5-1 and TRBV20-1.

This clonotype has a handful of counts. The antigen is unknown. cDNA libraries of TCR beta carried unique molecular identifiers. With about 0.95 to 10 million T cells as the source, hundreds of thousands of cDNA molecules resulted. TCRdb fed the PCR reads into MiXCR, producing one record per CDR3 protein. The table shows 750,000 to 950,000 distinct CDR3 sequences, with 53% occurring only once. Per the germline V gene, CDR1 is DFQATT and CDR2 is SNEGSKA (reference sequence). V lost 0 bases and J 0 bases, leaving 8 bases between the germline ends. The CDR3 loop spans 14 amino acids. The origin of this receptor is a girl aged 5-17 years with multiple sclerosis. The chain recombines TRBV20-1 with TRBJ1-1, with TRBD1 as a possible D gene (5 bases). Sequencing was done on a sample of blood. The CDR3 nucleotides are TGCAGTGCTAGAGAGGGACTCCTGAACACTGAAGCTTTCTTT. This sequence encodes CSAREGLLNTEAFF.